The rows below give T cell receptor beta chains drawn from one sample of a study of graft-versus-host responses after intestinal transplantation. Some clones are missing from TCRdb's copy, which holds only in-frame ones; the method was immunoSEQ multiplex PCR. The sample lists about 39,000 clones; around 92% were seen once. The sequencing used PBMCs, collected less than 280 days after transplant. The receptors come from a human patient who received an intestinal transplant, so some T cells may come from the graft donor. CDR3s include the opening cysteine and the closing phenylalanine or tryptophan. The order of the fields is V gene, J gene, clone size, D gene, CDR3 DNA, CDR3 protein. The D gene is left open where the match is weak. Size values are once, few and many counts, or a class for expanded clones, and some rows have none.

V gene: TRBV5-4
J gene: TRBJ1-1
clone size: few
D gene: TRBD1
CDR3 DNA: TGTGCCAGCAGCTCTTCCGCCGGGACAGGTATTGAAGCTTTCTTT
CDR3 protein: CASSSSAGTGIEAFF

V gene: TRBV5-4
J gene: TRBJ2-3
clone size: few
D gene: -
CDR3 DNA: TGTGCCAGCAGCATAGTAGGGGCGGCAGATACGCAGTATTTT
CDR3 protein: CASSIVGAADTQYF

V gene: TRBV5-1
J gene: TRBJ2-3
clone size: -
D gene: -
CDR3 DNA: TGCGCCAGCAGCTTGGTAGCAGATACGCAGTATTTT
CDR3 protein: CASSLVADTQYF

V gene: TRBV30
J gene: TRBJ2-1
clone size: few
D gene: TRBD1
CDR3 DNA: TGTGCCTGGGTCTCCGGGACAGGGTATGAGCAGTTCTTC
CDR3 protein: CAWVSGTGYEQFF

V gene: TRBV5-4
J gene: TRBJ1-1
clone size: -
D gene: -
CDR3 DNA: TGTGCCAGCAGCTCACAGGGAAACACTGAAGCTTTCTTT
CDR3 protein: CASSSQGNTEAFF

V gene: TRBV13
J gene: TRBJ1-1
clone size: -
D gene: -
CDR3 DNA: TGTGCCAGCAGCTTAGCAAATACTGAAGCTTTCTTT
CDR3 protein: CASSLANTEAFF

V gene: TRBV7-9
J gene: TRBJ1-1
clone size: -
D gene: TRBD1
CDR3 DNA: TGTGCCAGCACTGATTCAGGGGGCACTGAAGCTTTCTTT
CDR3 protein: CASTDSGGTEAFF

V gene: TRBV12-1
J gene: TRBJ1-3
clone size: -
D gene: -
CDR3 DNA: TGTGCCAGCAGCTTTGACAGCTCTGGAAACACCATATATTTT
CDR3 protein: CASSFDSSGNTIYF

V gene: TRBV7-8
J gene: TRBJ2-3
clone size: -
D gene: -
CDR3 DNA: TGTGCCAGCAGCTTAGGAGCCCCTAGCACAGATACGCAGTATTTT
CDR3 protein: CASSLGAPSTDTQYF

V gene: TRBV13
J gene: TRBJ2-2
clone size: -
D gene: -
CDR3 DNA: TGTGCCAGCAGAACGTTTTTTGGGGTGAACACCGGGGAGCTGTTTTTT
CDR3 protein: CASRTFFGVNTGELFF

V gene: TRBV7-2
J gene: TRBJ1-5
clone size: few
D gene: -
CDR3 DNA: TGTGCCAGCAGCTCCGGGACGGGTGGTCAGCCCCAGCATTTT
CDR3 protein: CASSSGTGGQPQHF

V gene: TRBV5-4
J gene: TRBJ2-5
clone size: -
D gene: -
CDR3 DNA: TGTGCCAGCAGCTTGGAAGGGGGGGGGAAAGAGACCCAGTACTTC
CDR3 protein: CASSLEGGGKETQYF

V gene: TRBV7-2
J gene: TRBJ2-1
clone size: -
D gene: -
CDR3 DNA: TGTGCCAGCAGCTTCCCCGCGAGGAGGCAGTGGGATGAGCAGTTCTTC
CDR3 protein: CASSFPARRQWDEQFF

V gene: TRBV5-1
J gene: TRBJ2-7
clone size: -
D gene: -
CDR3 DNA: TGCGCCAGCAGCTTTGTCGGCTATGGCGAGCAGTACTTC
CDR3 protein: CASSFVGYGEQYF

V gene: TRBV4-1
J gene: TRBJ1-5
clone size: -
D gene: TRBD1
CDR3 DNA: TGCGCCAGCAGCCAAGGAGGGACAGGGTATCAGCCCCAGCATTTT
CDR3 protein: CASSQGGTGYQPQHF

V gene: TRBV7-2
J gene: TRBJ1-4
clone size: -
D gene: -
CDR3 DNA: TGTGCCAGCAGCGTATTAAGAGTTAGGGGGGAAAAACTGTTTTTT
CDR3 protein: CASSVLRVRGEKLFF

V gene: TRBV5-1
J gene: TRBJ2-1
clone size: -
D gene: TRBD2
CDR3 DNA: TGCGCCAGCAGCTTACGGGCGGGGGTCCCACCCGCCTTCTACAATGAGCAGTTCTTC
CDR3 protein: CASSLRAGVPPAFYNEQFF

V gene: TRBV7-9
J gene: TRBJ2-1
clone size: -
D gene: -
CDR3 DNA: TGTGCCAGCAGCTTTGGGGCAGGGTCGATCAATGAGCAGTTCTTC
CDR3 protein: CASSFGAGSINEQFF

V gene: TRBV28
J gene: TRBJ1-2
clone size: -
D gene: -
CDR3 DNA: TGTGCCAGCAGTTTAGTCCCCTCGGGGAGCTATGGCTACACCTTC
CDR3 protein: CASSLVPSGSYGYTF

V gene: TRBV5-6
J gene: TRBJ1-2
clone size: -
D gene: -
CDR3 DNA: TGTGCCAGCACCGTAGCCGGGTCAACTAACTATGGCTACACCTTC
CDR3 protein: CASTVAGSTNYGYTF

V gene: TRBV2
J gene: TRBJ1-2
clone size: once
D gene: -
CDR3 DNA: TGTGCCAGCAGGGCCAACTATGGCTACACCTTC
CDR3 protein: CASRANYGYTF

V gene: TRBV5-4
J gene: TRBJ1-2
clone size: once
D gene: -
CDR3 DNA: TGTGCCAGCAGCTTCGCTATGGATTTGGAGCGTGGCTACACCTTC
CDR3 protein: CASSFAMDLERGYTF